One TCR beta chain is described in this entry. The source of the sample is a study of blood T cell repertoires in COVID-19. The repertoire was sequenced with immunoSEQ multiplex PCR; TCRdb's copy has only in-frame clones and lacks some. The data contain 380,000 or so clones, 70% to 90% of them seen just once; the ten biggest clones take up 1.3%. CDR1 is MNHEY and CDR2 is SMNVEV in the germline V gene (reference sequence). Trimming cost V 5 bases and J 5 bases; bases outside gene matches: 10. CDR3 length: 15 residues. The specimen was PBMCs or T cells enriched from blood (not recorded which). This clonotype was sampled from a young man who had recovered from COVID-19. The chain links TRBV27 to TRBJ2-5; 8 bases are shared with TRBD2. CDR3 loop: CASSIRGREGETQYF. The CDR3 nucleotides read TGTGCCAGCAGTATCCGGGGACGGGAGGGGGAGACCCAGTACTTC.